The 8 T cell receptor beta chains below come from one sample, sequenced in a study of blood T cell repertoires in COVID-19. Profiling relied on immunoSEQ multiplex PCR, and the TCRdb table lists in-frame clones only, not all of them. Here the sample spans roughly 180,000 clones, approximately 81% being singletons. Material for sequencing was peripheral blood. The receptors come from a woman aged 80 or older with active or convalescent COVID-19.

The chain has TRBV5-1 and TRBJ2-4, with 13 bases matching TRBD2. Germline lookup yields CDR1 SGHRS and CDR2 YFSETQ. This CDR3 contains 17 residues. V shed 0 bases and J 5 bases; nucleotides not matched to a gene: 5. As DNA, the CDR3 is TGCGCCAGCAGCTTGGGCATTGGGACTAGCGGGGAAAACATTCAGTACTTC. Translated, it gives CASSLGIGTSGENIQYF.

This clone was seen only a few times. The chain is built from TRBV9 and TRBJ1-1; TRBD1 matches at 10 bases. The trim removed 2 bases at V and 6 bases at J, leaving 4 bases unmatched. Germline CDR1 is SGDLS and CDR2 is YYNGEE. The CDR3 covers 14 residues. This CDR3 is CASSVGTGDPEAFF. The CDR3, as DNA: TGTGCCAGCAGCGTCGGGACAGGGGATCCTGAAGCTTTCTTT.

The chain combines TRBV19 with TRBJ1-5; 7 bases align to TRBD1. The CDR3 spans 18 residues. V shed 3 bases, J shed 1 base, and the junction held 12 bases outside the gene matches. Germline assignment: CDR1 LNHDA and CDR2 SQIVND (reference sequence). Here the CDR3 reads CASSIGGLQGRSNQPQHF. The CDR3 nucleotides are TGTGCCAGTAGTATCGGGGGCCTACAGGGGCGAAGCAATCAGCCCCAGCATTTT. The variable domain in full, completed from reference TRBV19 and TRBJ1-5, reads DGGITQSPKYLFRKEGQNVTLSCEQNLNHDAMYWYRQDPGQGLRLIYYSQIVNDFQKGDIAEGYSVSREKKESFPLTVTSAQKNPTAFYLCASSIGGLQGRSNQPQHFGDGTRLSIL.

This clone was observed once. CDR3 sequence reads: CASSPGVTTNYGYTF. DNA of the CDR3: TGTGCCAGCTCACCAGGAGTAACTACTAACTATGGCTACACCTTC. The chain recombines TRBV18 with TRBJ1-2; D remains ambiguous. Trimming removed 2 bases at V and 0 bases at J, with 10 bases between. The CDR3 covers 15 residues. Germline CDR1 and CDR2: KGHSH and LQKENI.

V usage is TRBV20-1 and J usage is TRBJ2-7; D is unresolved. The CDR3 is 11 residues long. Deletions cut 5 bases from V and 6 bases from J, with 11 bases between. Per the germline V gene, CDR1 is DFQATT and CDR2 is SNEGSKA (reference sequence). The CDR3 loop is CSAQRSGEQYF. CDR3 DNA sequence: TGCAGTGCTCAGAGGTCGGGCGAGCAGTACTTC.

V usage is TRBV19 and J usage is TRBJ1-2; 10 nucleotides line up with TRBD1. CDR1 and CDR2 (germline): LNHDA, SQIVND (reference sequence). V shed 5 bases, J shed 7 bases, and the junction held 4 bases outside the gene matches. The CDR3 consists of 13 residues. This chain's CDR3 is CASSLTGGGGYTF. DNA for the CDR3: TGTGCCAGTAGTCTGACAGGGGGCGGTGGCTACACCTTC.

The chain has TRBV11-2 and TRBJ2-7; TRBD1 agrees at 9 bases. This CDR3 has 15 amino acids. V gave up 3 bases and J gave up 3 bases; unmatched junction bases: 6. Germline values: CDR1 SGHAT, CDR2 FQNNGV. CDR3 coding DNA: TGTGCCAGCAGCTTGGACAGGGGAGTAGTCTACGAGCAGTACTTC. It translates to CASSLDRGVVYEQYF.

The chain is built from TRBV3-1 (or the pseudogene TRBV3-2) and TRBJ1-3, with no clear D. The CDR3 length is 15 residues. The germline V gene encodes CDR1 LGHDT and CDR2 YNNKEL (reference sequence). Trimming stripped 1 base from V and 0 bases from J, with 7 bases between. For the CDR3, the DNA is TGTGCCAGCAGCCAAGGCGGCCTCTCTGGAAACACCATATATTTT. Translated, it gives CASSQGGLSGNTIYF.